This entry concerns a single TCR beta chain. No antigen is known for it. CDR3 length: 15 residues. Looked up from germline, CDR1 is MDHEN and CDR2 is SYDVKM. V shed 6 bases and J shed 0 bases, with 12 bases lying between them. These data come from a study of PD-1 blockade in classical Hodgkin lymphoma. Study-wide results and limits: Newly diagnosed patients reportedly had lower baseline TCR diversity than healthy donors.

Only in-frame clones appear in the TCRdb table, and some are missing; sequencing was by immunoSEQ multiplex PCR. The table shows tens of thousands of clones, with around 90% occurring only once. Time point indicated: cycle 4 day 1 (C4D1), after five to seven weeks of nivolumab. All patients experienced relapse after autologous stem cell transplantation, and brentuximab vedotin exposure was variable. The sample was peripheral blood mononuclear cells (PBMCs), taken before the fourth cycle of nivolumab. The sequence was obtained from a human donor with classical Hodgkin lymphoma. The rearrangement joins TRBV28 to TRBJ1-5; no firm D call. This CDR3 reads CASRGTEYSNQPQHF. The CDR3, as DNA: TGTGCCAGCAGGGGCACAGAGTATAGCAATCAGCCCCAGCATTTT.